This TCR beta chain came from a study of cytomegalovirus exposure and HLA in healthy donors. As for this clone: Its target is not known.

The PCR ran on 60 Vbeta and 13 Jbeta primers. Generated by immunoSEQ multiplex PCR, the TCRdb table keeps only in-frame clones and is missing some. The sample has about 130,000 clones, 77% seen once. Germline CDR1 is MNHEY and CDR2 is SMNVEV (reference sequence). CDR3 length equals 15 residues. The V end lost 3 bases, the J end lost 3 bases, and 14 bases lay between the germline ends. General study points: Sequence variants that were highly shared formed a cluster that was likely a sequencing artifact. Common viral pathogens seemed, in a later analysis, to connect with several of the most significant clusters. Earlier analysis looked at TCR beta V segments, and most were productive about 87% or about 30% of the time.

The donors (healthy individuals) were bone marrow donors. The source material was PBMCs. The chain links TRBV27 to TRBJ1-1; a weak D match, TRBD1 (6 bases). This clonotype was sampled from a male donor in good health and CMV-seropositive. Written as DNA, the CDR3 is TGTGCCAGCAGTTTGGGGGGGCCCCTTTACACTGAAGCTTTCTTT. This sequence encodes CASSLGGPLYTEAFF.